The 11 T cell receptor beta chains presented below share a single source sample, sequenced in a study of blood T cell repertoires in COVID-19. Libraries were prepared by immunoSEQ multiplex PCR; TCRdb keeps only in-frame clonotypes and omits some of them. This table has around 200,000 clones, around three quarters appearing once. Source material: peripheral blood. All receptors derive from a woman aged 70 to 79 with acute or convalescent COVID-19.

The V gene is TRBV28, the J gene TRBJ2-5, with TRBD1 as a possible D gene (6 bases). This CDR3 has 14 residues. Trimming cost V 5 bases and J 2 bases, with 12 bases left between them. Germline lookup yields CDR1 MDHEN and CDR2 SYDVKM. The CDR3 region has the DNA TGTGCCAGCAGTACCGACAGGCAGCAAGAGACCCAGTACTTC. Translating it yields CASSTDRQQETQYF.

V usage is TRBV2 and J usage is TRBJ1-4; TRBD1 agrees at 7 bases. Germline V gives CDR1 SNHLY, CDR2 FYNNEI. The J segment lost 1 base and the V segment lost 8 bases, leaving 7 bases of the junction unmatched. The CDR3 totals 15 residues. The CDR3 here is CASLPGGITNEKLFF. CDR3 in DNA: TGTGCCAGCTTGCCAGGGGGGATAACTAATGAAAAACTGTTTTTT.

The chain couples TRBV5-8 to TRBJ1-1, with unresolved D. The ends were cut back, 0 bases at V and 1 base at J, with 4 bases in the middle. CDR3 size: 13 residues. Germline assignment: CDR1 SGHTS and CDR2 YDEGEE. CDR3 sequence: CASSLVRNTEAFF. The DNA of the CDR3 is TGTGCCAGCAGCTTGGTCCGGAACACTGAAGCTTTCTTT.

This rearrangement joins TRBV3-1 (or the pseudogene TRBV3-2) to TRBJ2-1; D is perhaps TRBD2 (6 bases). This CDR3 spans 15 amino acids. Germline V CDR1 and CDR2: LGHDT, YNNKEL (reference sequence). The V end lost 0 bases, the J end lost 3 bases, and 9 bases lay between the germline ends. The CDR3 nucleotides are TGTGCCAGCAGCCAAGATTGGGGACTCTACAATGAGCAGTTCTTC. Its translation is CASSQDWGLYNEQFF.

This CDR3 reads CASSPGTEETQYF. DNA for the CDR3: TGTGCCAGCTCACCAGGGACAGAAGAGACCCAGTACTTC. This rearrangement joins TRBV18 to TRBJ2-5, with TRBD1 identical over 7 bases. The CDR3 is 13 amino acids. In germline, CDR1 is KGHSH, CDR2 LQKENI. Trimming cost V 2 bases and J 3 bases; bases outside gene matches: 0.

The CDR3 nucleotides are TGTGCCAGCAGCCAAGGACTAGCGGGATGGGGTACAGATACGCAGTATTTT. Encoded protein: CASSQGLAGWGTDTQYF. The chain combines TRBV3-1 (or the pseudogene TRBV3-2) with TRBJ2-3, with 11 bases fitting TRBD2. The CDR3 totals 17 residues. Trimming took 1 base from V and 3 from J; bases not matched to a gene: 6. Germline CDR1 reads LGHDT; CDR2 reads YNNKEL (reference sequence).

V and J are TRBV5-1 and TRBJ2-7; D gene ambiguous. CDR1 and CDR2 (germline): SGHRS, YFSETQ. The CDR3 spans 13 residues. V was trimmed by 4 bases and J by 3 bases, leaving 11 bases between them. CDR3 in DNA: TGCGCCAGCAGCCCGTCGGAGAGCTACGAGCAGTACTTC. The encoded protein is CASSPSESYEQYF.

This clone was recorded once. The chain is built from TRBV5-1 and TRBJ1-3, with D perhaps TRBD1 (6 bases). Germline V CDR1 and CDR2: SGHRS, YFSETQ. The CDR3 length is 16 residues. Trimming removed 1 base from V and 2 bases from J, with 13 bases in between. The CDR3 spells CASSLYIRDTGNTIYF. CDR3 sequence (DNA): TGCGCCAGCAGCTTGTACATACGGGACACTGGAAACACCATATATTTT.

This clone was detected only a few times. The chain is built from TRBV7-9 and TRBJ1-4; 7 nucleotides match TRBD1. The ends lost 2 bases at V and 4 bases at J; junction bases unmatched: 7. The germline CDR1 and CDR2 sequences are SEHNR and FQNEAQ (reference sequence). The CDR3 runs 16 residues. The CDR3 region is CASSLFGTEFNEKLFF. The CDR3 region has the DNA TGTGCCAGCAGCTTATTTGGGACAGAGTTTAATGAAAAACTGTTTTTT. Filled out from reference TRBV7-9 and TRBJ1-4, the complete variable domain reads DTGVSQNPRHKITKRGQNVTFRCDPISEHNRLYWYRQTLGQGPEFLTYFQNEAQLEKSRLLSDRFSAERPKGSFSTLEIQRTEQGDSAMYLCASSLFGTEFNEKLFFGSGTQLSVL.

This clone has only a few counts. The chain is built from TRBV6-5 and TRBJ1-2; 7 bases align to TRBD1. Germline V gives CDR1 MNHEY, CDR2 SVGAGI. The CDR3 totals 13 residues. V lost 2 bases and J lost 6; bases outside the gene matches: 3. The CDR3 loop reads CASSYDRVDGYTF. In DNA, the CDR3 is TGTGCCAGCAGTTACGACAGGGTAGATGGCTACACCTTC.

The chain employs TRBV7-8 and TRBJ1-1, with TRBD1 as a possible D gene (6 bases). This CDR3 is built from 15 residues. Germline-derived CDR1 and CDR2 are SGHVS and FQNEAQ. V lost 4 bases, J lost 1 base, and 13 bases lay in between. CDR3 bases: TGTGCCAGCAGCTATACTGGGACAAAGAACACTGAAGCTTTCTTT. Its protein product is CASSYTGTKNTEAFF.